The clone carrying this T cell receptor beta chain was observed a handful of times. Its antigen is unknown. Germline loops: CDR1 DFQATT, CDR2 SNEGSKA (reference sequence). The CDR3 consists of 15 residues. J was trimmed by 4 bases and V by 3 bases; bases with no gene match: 6. The starting material, 2 million PBMCs stored at -80 C, gave rise to the unsorted libraries. These data are taken from a study of neurological immune-mediated disorders. Overall study findings and caveats: Repertoires from 18 of 34 multiple sclerosis patients grouped phylogenetically into a related-CDR3 cluster, suggesting a possible signature. With the multiple sclerosis repertoire cluster, none of the clinical or MRI features showed an association.

TCRdb itself ran the 5' RACE reads through MiXCR, one entry per CDR3 protein. The sample has 130,000 or so distinct CDR3 sequences; roughly 3.2% are singletons. The J gene is TRBJ2-3, the V gene TRBV20-1; TRBD1 aligns across 11 bases. The sample taken for sequencing was PBMCs. The receptor was derived from a woman between 25 and 40 years old with multiple sclerosis. The CDR3 coding sequence is TGCAGTGCTAGGACTGGACAGGGGGCCTCAGATACGCAGTATTTT. Protein product: CSARTGQGASDTQYF.